Below, 19 T cell receptor beta chains from the same sample are listed, as sequenced in a study of cytomegalovirus exposure and HLA in healthy donors. The PCR contained 60 Vbeta and 13 Jbeta primers. Data came from immunoSEQ multiplex PCR; TCRdb stores just in-frame clones and leaves some out. This table has 110,000 to 150,000 clones, roughly 80% appearing once. The sequenced sample was PBMCs. The receptor set was obtained from a male donor in good health and CMV-seronegative.

The V call is TRBV10-3, the J call TRBJ2-7, with TRBD1 matching over 9 bases. The CDR3 runs to 20 residues. V shed 6 bases, J shed 0 bases, and the junction held 21 bases outside the gene matches. The germline CDR1 and CDR2 sequences are ENHRY and SYGVKD. The CDR3 spells CAIRSPLGGQGPPSSYEQYF. DNA of the CDR3: TGTGCCATCAGATCCCCCCTAGGGGGACAGGGCCCCCCAAGCTCCTACGAGCAGTACTTC.

The J gene is TRBJ2-1, the V gene TRBV5-4, with D perhaps matching TRBD2 (5 bases). Per germline, CDR1 SGHNT and CDR2 YYREEE (reference sequence). The ends were cut back, 6 bases at V and 12 bases at J, with 25 bases in the middle. The CDR3 has 15 residues. The DNA for the CDR3 is TGTGCCAGCACCGTGACAATCGGGGATATGTATGGGCAGTTCTTC. It specifies CASTVTIGDMYGQFF.

This rearrangement joins TRBV7-9 to TRBJ1-2, with 7 bases that match TRBD1. The CDR3 has 15 amino acids. The ends lost 3 bases at V and 0 bases at J; junction bases unmatched: 4. Germline-derived CDR1 and CDR2 are SEHNR and FQNEAQ (reference sequence). CDR3 nucleotide sequence: TGTGCCAGCAGCTTGGGACAGACGCCTAACTATGGCTACACCTTC. Translated: CASSLGQTPNYGYTF.

V and J are TRBV5-6 and TRBJ2-7; possible D gene TRBD2, 5 bases. Germline V gene data show CDR1 as SGHDT and CDR2 as YYEEEE. The V end lost 4 bases, the J end lost 3 bases, and 20 bases lay between the germline ends. This CDR3 region has 16 residues. The CDR3 loop is CASSPPGLTPVYEQYF. As DNA, the CDR3 is TGTGCCAGCAGCCCCCCCGGACTTACTCCCGTCTACGAGCAGTACTTC.

In the case of this clone: At one end the junction does not follow the germline gene, possibly because of a read error. The CDR3 nucleotides read TGTTCCAGCAGCCGGACAGGGGCTGGGGAAAAACTGTTTTTT. Protein product: CSSSRTGAGEKLFF. V and J are TRBV7-9 and TRBJ1-4, with 9 bases identical to TRBD1. The CDR3 loop spans 14 amino acids. Germline V gene sequence: CDR1 SEHNR, CDR2 FQNEAQ (reference sequence). Together with reference TRBV7-9 and TRBJ1-4, the CDR3 gives the full variable domain: DTGVSQNPRHKITKRGQNVTFRCDPISEHNRLYWYRQTLGQGPEFLTYFQNEAQLEKSRLLSDRFSAERPKGSFSTLEIQRTEQGDSAMYLCSSSRTGAGEKLFFGSGTQLSVL.

The chain couples TRBV27 to TRBJ1-2, with D hard to call. Germline V CDR1 and CDR2: MNHEY, SMNVEV (reference sequence). The CDR3 has 13 amino acids. V was clipped by 7 bases and J by 2 bases, with 11 bases between them. The CDR3 protein is CASTKTANYGYTF. CDR3 nucleotides: TGTGCCAGCACTAAGACTGCAAACTATGGCTACACCTTC.

The chain carries TRBV28 and TRBJ2-7, with 8 positions matching TRBD1. Trimming cost V 4 bases and J 3 bases; bases outside gene matches: 5. The CDR3 runs to 14 residues. Germline V lookup: CDR1 MDHEN, CDR2 SYDVKM. The DNA of the CDR3 is TGTGCCAGCAGTTGGACAGGGCCAAGCTACGAGCAGTACTTC. As protein: CASSWTGPSYEQYF.

V gene TRBV27 combines with J gene TRBJ2-3, with 8 bases lining up with TRBD1. The trim removed 7 bases at V and 2 bases at J, leaving 5 bases unmatched. The CDR3 has 14 amino acids. Germline assignment: CDR1 MNHEY and CDR2 SMNVEV (reference sequence). The CDR3 sequence: CASTWDRSTDTQYF. CDR3 DNA: TGTGCCAGCACCTGGGACAGGTCCACAGATACGCAGTATTTT.

Only one count was recorded for this clone. The chain recombines TRBV4-2 with TRBJ2-3; D might be TRBD2 (7 bases). The germline V and J ends were trimmed by 4 bases and 4 bases, with 21 bases remaining between them. Germline values: CDR1 LGHNA, CDR2 YNFKEQ. This CDR3 is built from 17 residues. CDR3 region: CASSPRRGRGSADTQYF. The CDR3 DNA follows: TGTGCCAGCAGCCCCCGTAGAGGGAGGGGGAGCGCAGATACGCAGTATTTT.

V is TRBV7-9 and J is TRBJ2-1; 10 nucleotides align to TRBD2. There are 16 residues in the CDR3. Per the germline V gene, CDR1 is SEHNR and CDR2 is FQNEAQ (reference sequence). J was trimmed by 6 bases and V by 3 bases; bases with no gene match: 8. The CDR3 reads CASSFPPGLAFNEQFF. CDR3 coding DNA: TGTGCCAGCAGCTTCCCACCGGGACTAGCGTTCAATGAGCAGTTCTTC.

This clone showed up just a few times. The rearrangement joins TRBV15 to TRBJ1-1; TRBD1 agrees at 8 bases. CDR1 LNHNV and CDR2 YYDKDF come from the germline V gene (reference sequence). The CDR3 contains 17 residues. Trimming took 3 bases from V and 0 from J; bases not matched to a gene: 9. CDR3 amino acids: CATSSLGTGDMNTEAFF. Here the CDR3 DNA reads TGTGCCACCAGCAGTCTCGGGACAGGAGACATGAACACTGAAGCTTTCTTT.

The CDR3 here is CASSFWSADTQYF. In nucleotides, the CDR3 is TGTGCCAGCAGTTTTTGGTCGGCAGATACGCAGTATTTT. This chain uses TRBV28 with TRBJ2-3; D is ambiguous. V was trimmed by 3 bases and J by 4 bases, leaving 8 bases between them. Germline values: CDR1 MDHEN, CDR2 SYDVKM. This CDR3 is built from 13 residues.

The V gene is TRBV7-6, the J gene TRBJ1-1; a weak D match, TRBD1 (5 bases). CDR3 length equals 17 residues. Trimming cost V 5 bases and J 5 bases, with 24 bases left between them. Germline loops: CDR1 SGHVS, CDR2 FNYEAQ. CDR3 amino acids: CASSPSTVGALSTEAFF. CDR3 in DNA: TGTGCCAGCAGCCCCTCGACAGTAGGGGCCCTTAGTACTGAAGCTTTCTTT.

The gene calls are TRBV28 and TRBJ2-7, with D perhaps matching TRBD2 (5 bases). This CDR3 is built from 14 residues. Germline V CDR1 and CDR2: MDHEN, SYDVKM. The V end lost 1 base, the J end lost 0 bases, and 7 bases lay between the germline ends. The CDR3 sequence is CASSLSRDSYEQYF. CDR3 DNA sequence: TGTGCCAGCAGTTTATCCCGGGACTCCTACGAGCAGTACTTC.

This clone was recorded only once. The chain employs TRBV28 and TRBJ1-1, with D possibly being TRBD1 (5 bases). The ends were cut back, 2 bases at V and 6 bases at J, with 10 bases in the middle. Germline CDR1 and CDR2: MDHEN and SYDVKM. CDR3 size: 13 residues. Here the CDR3 reads CASSLGGDPEAFF. CDR3 bases: TGTGCCAGCAGTTTAGGGGGGGACCCTGAAGCTTTCTTT.

The chain links TRBV19 to TRBJ1-5; 9 nucleotides agree with TRBD1. This CDR3 spans 17 amino acids. The germline V gene has CDR1 LNHDA and CDR2 SQIVND (reference sequence). V was pared by 6 bases and J by 0 bases, with 9 bases of the junction left unmatched. As DNA, the CDR3 is TGTGCCAGTAGACGCGGCGGACAGGGGTATAGCAATCAGCCCCAGCATTTT. Residues: CASRRGGQGYSNQPQHF.

This chain connects TRBV28 to TRBJ1-1; 8 positions match TRBD1. V lost 7 bases and J lost 5; bases outside the gene matches: 15. The CDR3 consists of 16 residues. The germline gives CDR1 MDHEN, CDR2 SYDVKM. The CDR3 DNA follows: TGTGCCAGCACCTCAGGGGGCCGAGGAAGAGGTACTGAAGCTTTCTTT. Translating gives CASTSGGRGRGTEAFF.

This clone has only a few counts. This chain uses TRBV10-2 with TRBJ1-5; no reliable D call. CDR1 and CDR2 from the germline V gene are WSHSY and SAAADI. V gave up 4 bases and J gave up 2 bases, with 12 bases separating them. This CDR3 comprises 15 residues. CDR3 sequence reads: CASSAQEAGNQPQHF. CDR3 in DNA: TGCGCCAGCAGTGCCCAGGAGGCGGGCAATCAGCCCCAGCATTTT.

The rearrangement uses TRBV4-1 and TRBJ1-1, with 8 bases lining up with TRBD1. CDR1 MGHRA and CDR2 YSYEKL come from the germline V gene. Losses at the gene ends were 3 bases for V and 4 bases for J; bases not matched to a gene: 10. This CDR3 is 16 amino acids long. The chain's CDR3 is CASSQFMDRVGTEAFF. In DNA, the CDR3 is TGCGCCAGCAGCCAGTTTATGGACAGGGTCGGCACTGAAGCTTTCTTT.